Each of the 14 T cell receptor beta chains below was sequenced from the same sample in a study of monozygotic twins with inflammatory bowel disease. TCRdb reanalyzed the 5' RACE reads, giving one entry per CDR3 protein sequence and no DNA. Recorded for this sample: some 210,000 distinct CDR3 sequences. The specimen was blood. The receptors shown here come from a human donor with ulcerative colitis or Crohn's disease, or a healthy co-twin of an affected twin (not recorded which).

The CDR3: CASSLRRVGYGYTF. V gene TRBV5-1 combines with J gene TRBJ1-2. CDR3 size: 14 residues. Looked up from germline, CDR1 is SGHRS and CDR2 is YFSETQ.

This chain links TRBV7-2 with TRBJ1-4; the TRBD1 assignment by TCRdb is unverifiable without DNA. Germline loops: CDR1 SGHTA, CDR2 FQGNSA. The CDR3 spans 15 residues. The chain's CDR3 is CASSAGTGTNEKLFF.

The chain carries TRBV10-3 and TRBJ2-3; TCRdb outputs TRBD1, but without DNA this stays unchecked. The CDR3 covers 17 residues. The V gene's germline CDR1 is ENHRY and CDR2 SYGVKD. CDR3 loop: CAISEVGRQGSTDTQYF.

V gene TRBV18 combines with J gene TRBJ1-3; TCRdb's D call of TRBD1 is untestable without DNA. The CDR3 totals 13 residues. In germline, CDR1 is KGHSH, CDR2 LQKENI. The chain's CDR3 is CASSPGRQNTIYF.

The V call is TRBV29-1, the J call TRBJ2-3. This CDR3 is 11 amino acids long. Germline V gene sequence: CDR1 SQVTM, CDR2 ANQGSEA. Here the CDR3 reads CSVNQGDTQYF.

V is TRBV3-1 and J is TRBJ2-7; no DNA is available, so the TRBD1 call from TCRdb remains unchecked. The CDR3 runs to 14 residues. Germline-derived CDR1 and CDR2 are LGHDT and YNNKEL (reference sequence). The chain's CDR3 is CASSQGTGLYEQYF.

The chain carries TRBV11-2 and TRBJ1-1. The CDR3 consists of 11 residues. CDR1 is SGHAT, CDR2 FQNNGV, per germline. CDR3 residues: CASSLATEAFF. The full variable domain, completed using reference TRBV11-2 and TRBJ1-1, is EAGVAQSPRYKIIEKRQSVAFWCNPISGHATLYWYQQILGQGPKLLIQFQNNGVVDDSQLPKDRFSAERLKGVDSTLKIQPAKLEDSAVYLCASSLATEAFFGQGTRLTVV.

The chain recombines TRBV4-1 with TRBJ1-5. CDR1 and CDR2 from the germline V gene are MGHRA and YSYEKL. There are 15 residues in the CDR3. CDR3 sequence reads: CASSQLAGRNQPQHF.

The chain recombines TRBV24-1 with TRBJ2-7; TCRdb selects TRBD2, and the lack of DNA leaves this call unchecked. Germline lookup yields CDR1 KGHDR and CDR2 SFDVKD. The CDR3 loop spans 13 amino acids. The chain's CDR3 is CATSRAQNYEQYF.

The chain recombines TRBV2 with TRBJ1-6. CDR1 is SNHLY, CDR2 FYNNEI, per germline. This CDR3 is built from 13 residues. CDR3 loop: CASREDRDSPLHF.

The rearrangement links TRBV5-1 to TRBJ2-7; TCRdb outputs TRBD1, but without DNA this stays unchecked. Germline V gene data show CDR1 as SGHRS and CDR2 as YFSETQ. The CDR3 consists of 12 residues. CDR3 loop: CASSGRGNEQYF.

The rearrangement joins TRBV3-1 to TRBJ2-7; the D gene TCRdb calls, TRBD1, cannot be checked with no DNA. Per germline, CDR1 LGHDT and CDR2 YNNKEL (reference sequence). CDR3 length equals 13 residues. CDR3 sequence reads: CASSPSGPYEQYF.

V and J are TRBV20-1 and TRBJ1-2; the TRBD1 assignment by TCRdb is unverifiable without DNA. This CDR3 has 13 amino acids. Germline lookup yields CDR1 DFQATT and CDR2 SNEGSKA (reference sequence). The CDR3 loop is CSAGPPGHYGYTF.

The CDR3 protein is CASSLPTGNQETQYF. V and J are TRBV5-4 and TRBJ2-5. The CDR3 contains 15 residues. Germline V gives CDR1 SGHNT, CDR2 YYREEE (reference sequence).